This TCR beta chain stems from a study of blood T cell repertoires in COVID-19. Across the study: Samples representing acute and convalescent COVID-19 were sourced from the United States, Italy and Spain. Sample material is recorded as cDNA or gDNA derived from T cells, B-cell-depleted T cells, or PBMCs.

Generated by immunoSEQ multiplex PCR, the TCRdb table keeps only in-frame clones and is missing some. The sample contains 200,000 or so clones, roughly four fifths of which appear only once. Germline CDR1 is SGHTA and CDR2 is FQGNSA. Between the trimmed V and J ends, which lost 2 bases and 0 bases, there was a span of 8 bases. The CDR3 is made up of 15 amino acids. The chain is built from TRBV7-2 and TRBJ2-1, with D perhaps TRBD2 (5 bases). This TCR came from a man in his sixties who had recovered from COVID-19. The sample was PBMCs or T cells enriched from blood (not recorded which). The CDR3, as DNA: TGTGCCAGCAGCTTACCGGGGAGCTCCTACAATGAGCAGTTCTTC. It codes for CASSLPGSSYNEQFF.